This TCR beta chain was profiled in a study of cytomegalovirus exposure and HLA in healthy donors (dated by TCRdb to about 2017). Background on the whole study: According to an earlier analysis of 587 of the donors, 150 million to 200 million T cells yielded 117 million unique TCR beta sequences and about 280 Gb of sequence data. Roughly 300 gigabases of sequencing data and tens of millions of unique TCR sequences were included in an early release covering around 600 HLA-typed donors. Of the approximately 400 genotyped donors, 65% to 90% fell in the genetic ancestry cluster associated with self-reported Caucasian donors. The study aimed to test whether signatures of past pathogen exposure could be identified by cataloging public T cell receptors. The study profiled the T cell repertoires of approximately 700 subjects by immunosequencing and related them to cytomegalovirus serostatus. Along with the approximately 670-subject first cohort, a separate validation cohort of over a hundred different subjects was used. To predict cytomegalovirus infection status, the study brought together high-throughput TCR immunosequencing, statistical association of individual TCRs with disease status, and machine learning. A later analysis re-examined previously published TCR beta repertoires from 600 to 700 donors and added high-resolution HLA genotyping to investigate patterns of TCR occurrence. Rather than drawing on any new phenotypic data, the later analysis identified candidate immune exposures from TCR beta sequences and the way those sequences occurred across donors. To decide whether each TCR beta V gene segment behaved as functional or pseudogenic, an earlier analysis of approximately 590 of the donors relied on high-throughput TCR beta sequencing. Donor age, sex, ethnicity and CMV serostatus were collected together with the repertoire data. A later genetic analysis used genome-wide SNP genotypes for about 65% of the roughly 700 donors, treating that subset as a discovery cohort. All discovery cohort repertoires had been generated using a single sequencing platform. Class I and class II HLA loci were covered by the typing at four-digit resolution. Typing coverage varied by locus: roughly 629-640 donors for A, B, C, DRB1 and DQB1; approximately 500 for DQA1; 600 to 610 for DPA1; more than 450 for DPB1. Five DR-DQ haplotypes were treated as single units for association and clustering because of strong linkage in the cohort. Across approximately 400 genotyped donors of the cohort, an average of about 220,000 unique TCR beta nucleotide sequences per donor were sequenced, and roughly a sixth of those sequences were non-productive. Broader findings and caveats from the paper: Some IMGT-functional V segments, including TRBV6-2 and TRBV6-3, could not be distinguished by the 87-base-pair reads and were therefore excluded. Broadly in line with IMGT annotations, most TCR beta V segments showed up in productive rearrangements about 90% or about 30% of the time in an earlier analysis of under 700 of the donors. A later genetic analysis associated a missense DCLRE1C variant with V-gene and J-gene trimming of TCR beta chains, and an independent cohort replicated the association. According to a later analysis, TCR association rates differed among HLA loci, with DRB1 alleles showing the most associated TCRs and HLA-C alleles showing the fewest. It was suggested by the authors that the approach could potentially be generalized to other disease states and immunological phenotypes. The study gave a list of roughly 150 TCR beta chains associated with cytomegalovirus. The only immune exposure information available for the cohort was CMV serostatus. In a later analysis, HLA-associated TCR beta chains were found to be more clonally expanded and to have lower generation probabilities than equally common non-associated chains. Presence/absence analyses assumed roughly uniform sequencing depth across donors, an assumption that may not hold. In vitro tests confirmed that a few of the cytomegalovirus-associated TCR beta chains recognize cytomegalovirus antigens. A later analysis reported that several top co-occurrence clusters appeared linked to parvovirus B19, influenza, CMV and Epstein-Barr virus. In both the original and validation cohorts, the classifier was reported to diagnose cytomegalovirus status with high specificity and sensitivity. A later analysis associated about 16,000 TCR beta sequences with specific HLA alleles at a false discovery rate of 0.05. Approximately 18 rarely observed V segments, including chromosome 9 orphons, were excluded from the earlier analysis of several hundred of the donors because counts were too low. A further reported finding was that TCR beta sequences accurately predicted the HLA-A and HLA-B alleles for most subjects in the first cohort. Linkage disequilibrium might explain the correlated functional status among segregating V segments, but an unknown experimental factor could not be excluded. When HLA alleles, especially DR and DQ, strongly co-occurred, attributing TCR associations to individual alleles was difficult. According to a later genetic analysis, donors in an Asian-associated ancestry cluster had fewer N-insertions in productive TCRs than the roughly 660-donor mean. Because HLA typing was unavailable for some donors at each locus, only the typed subset was used in association tests. Most TCR sequences were observed very rarely across donors, whereas some public TCRs were present in many individuals. According to a later analysis, most CMV-associated TCR beta chains appeared to be HLA-restricted, and the HLA associations seemed to be driven largely by CMV exposure. In this cohort, only TCR beta chains were sequenced, and detectable features were limited by the absence of alpha or paired-chain data. The sequencing pipeline was judged likely to have produced a cluster of highly shared sequence variants as a technical artifact.

The cohort comprised some 680 healthy bone marrow donors. All cohort members were sampled while nominally healthy, although unrecorded immune exposures were likely present. The donor was CMV seropositive and belonged to the group of more than 250 seropositive cohort members. A peripheral blood sample was collected from each donor, and TCR beta sequencing was performed on peripheral blood mononuclear cells. Genomic DNA was extracted from the blood cell samples with the Qiagen DNeasy Blood Extraction Kit. This clone has a single count. Its antigen remains undetermined. No much larger clone exists at a distance of one base, and base qualities are not known. Library method: the immunoSEQ multiplex PCR assay. For the multiplex PCR, a mixture combining 60 forward primers for TCR Vbeta segments and 13 reverse primers for TCR Jbeta segments was used. A multiplex PCR assay on genomic DNA amplified the CDR3 region of rearranged TCR beta genes. On the Illumina HiSeq System, the amplified TCR beta libraries were sequenced as 87-base-pair reads. Per the authors' processing: A later analysis tallied roughly 76 million unique TCR beta chains across the 600 to 700 repertoires, and some 10 million of those chains were shared by two or more donors. To remove PCR and sequencing errors, raw reads were error-corrected and collapsed into unique sequences using a nearest-neighbor algorithm that merged closely related sequences. Alignment of CDR3 sequences to IMGT reference sequences was used to assign V, D and J gene segments. For a sequence to be retained, a match of at least six nucleotides was required to both a V gene segment and a J gene segment. Rearrangements were classified as productive when the CDR3 lacked stop codons and remained in frame with V and J, and all other rearrangements were classified as non-productive. Following IMGT convention, CDR3 was defined as the stretch from the second conserved V-encoded cysteine up to the conserved J-encoded phenylalanine. In an earlier analysis of 500 to 650 of the donors, sequences lacking an unambiguous match to a single V gene segment were excluded. An earlier analysis of about 600 of the donors called V segments functional above 56.7% productive rearrangements and segregating when the between-donor standard deviation exceeded 5%. To diagnose cytomegalovirus status from the catalog of TCR beta chain sequences, a statistical classification framework was built. V and J gene assignment, in a later analysis, came from comparing TCR nucleotide sequences with IMGT/GENE-DB human TR gene sequences. The TCRdist pipeline was used in a later analysis to assign CDR3 sequences and most-parsimonious VDJ recombination scenarios. A later analysis defined each TCR beta chain by its CDR3 amino acid sequence plus V-gene family, and excluded reads lacking a unique V-gene family. A later analysis removed roughly 590 highly shared, low-generation-probability nucleotide sequences to deal with suspected cross-contamination and a sequencing artifact. In a later analysis, a clonal expansion index was calculated for each public chain from normalized within-repertoire ranks of inferred template counts. In a later analysis, generation probabilities were computed with a VDJ recombination model fitted to out-of-frame rearrangements, and the resulting probabilities were checked against IGoR. Hypergeometric tests were used in a later analysis to score TCR-TCR, TCR-HLA and TCR-CMV co-occurrence, with a repertoire-size bias correction applied to the TCR pairs. A later analysis estimated false discovery rates by permuting HLA or CMV assignments 20 times. In a later analysis, co-occurring TCRs were grouped using DBSCAN, and TCRdist sequence similarity was added for clustering within HLA-allele-positive subsets. Co-occurrence clustering excluded repertoires with fewer than 30,000 or more than 120,000 public chains, plus five with anomalous nucleotide sharing. This is the immuneACCESS table as TCRdb keeps it, with only in-frame sequences that have V and J called. A part of the clones is gone; compared with another copy, unresolved V genes explain less than half, and the rest is unexplained. The V and J calls and clone size are taken from that table; D and trimming were inferred from the DNA. This sample holds about 190,000 clones; nearly 80% were observed only once. The ten largest clones add up to about 6% of the sample.

Its CDR3 holds 18 amino acids, cysteine through phenylalanine. Just CDR3 DNA is preserved here, 54 bases in frame from base 1. The receptor was isolated from a woman in her twenties or thirties in good health and CMV-seropositive. The sequencing input was PBMCs. The rearrangement joined TRBV21-1 to TRBJ1-1; the DNA was not compared with TRBD1, the D call given in the table. TRBV21-1 is termed a pseudogene. For the CDR3, the sequence is CASSKEWLYRGGDTEAFF. The bases are TGTGCCAGCAGCAAAGAATGGCTATACAGGGGCGGCGACACTGAAGCTTTCTTT.